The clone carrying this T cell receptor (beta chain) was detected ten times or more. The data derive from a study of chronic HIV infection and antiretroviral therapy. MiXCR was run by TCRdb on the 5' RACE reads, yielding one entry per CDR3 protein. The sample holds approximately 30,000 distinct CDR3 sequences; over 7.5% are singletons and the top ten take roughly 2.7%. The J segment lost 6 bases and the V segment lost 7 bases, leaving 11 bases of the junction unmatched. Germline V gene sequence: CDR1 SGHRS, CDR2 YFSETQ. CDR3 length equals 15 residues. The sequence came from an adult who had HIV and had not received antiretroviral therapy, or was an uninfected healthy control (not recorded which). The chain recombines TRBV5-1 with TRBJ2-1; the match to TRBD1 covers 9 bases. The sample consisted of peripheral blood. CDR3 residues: CASGVGTGNSNEQFF. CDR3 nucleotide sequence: TGCGCCAGCGGTGTAGGGACAGGGAATAGCAATGAGCAGTTCTTC.